This entry features one T cell receptor beta chain sequence. This sample also contains other DNA sequences that code for the same CDR3. The data were obtained in a study of blood T cell repertoires in COVID-19. The germline V and J ends were trimmed by 6 bases and 1 base, with 13 bases remaining between them. This CDR3 comprises 16 residues. Germline V gene lookup returns CDR1 LNHDA and CDR2 SQIVND (reference sequence). Assay: immunoSEQ multiplex PCR; the TCRdb copy retains only in-frame clones and omits some. The repertoire holds some 130,000 clones, with around four fifths as singletons. Input material: peripheral blood. The sequence derives from a man in his 60s who had recovered from COVID-19. V gene TRBV19 combines with J gene TRBJ2-6; a weak D match, TRBD2 (5 bases). The CDR3 reads CASSPPRESGANVLTF. DNA of the CDR3: TGTGCCAGTAGCCCCCCGAGGGAGTCTGGGGCCAACGTCCTGACTTTC.